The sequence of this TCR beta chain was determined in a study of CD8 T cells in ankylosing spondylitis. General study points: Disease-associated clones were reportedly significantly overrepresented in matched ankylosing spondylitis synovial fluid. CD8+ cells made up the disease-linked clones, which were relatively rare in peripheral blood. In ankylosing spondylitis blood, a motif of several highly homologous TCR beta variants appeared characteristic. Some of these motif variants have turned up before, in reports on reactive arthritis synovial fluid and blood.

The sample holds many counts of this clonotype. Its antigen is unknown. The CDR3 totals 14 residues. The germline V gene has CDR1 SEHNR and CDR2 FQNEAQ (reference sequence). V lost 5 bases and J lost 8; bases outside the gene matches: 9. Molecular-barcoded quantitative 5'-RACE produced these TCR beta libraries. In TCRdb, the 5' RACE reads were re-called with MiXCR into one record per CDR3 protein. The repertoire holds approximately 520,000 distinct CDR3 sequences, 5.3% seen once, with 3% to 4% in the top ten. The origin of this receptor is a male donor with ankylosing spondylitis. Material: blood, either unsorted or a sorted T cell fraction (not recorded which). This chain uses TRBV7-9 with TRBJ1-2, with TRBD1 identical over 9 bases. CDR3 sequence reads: CASSPAGTGFGYTF. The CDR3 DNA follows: TGTGCCAGCAGCCCGGCCGGGACAGGGTTCGGCTACACCTTC.